This T cell receptor beta chain originates from a study of OX40 agonist ivuxolimab in advanced cancers. In the study overall: Checkpoint inhibitors had been given previously to roughly 36% of patients.

About this clone itself: Its antigen is unidentified.

Deletions cut 0 bases from V and 8 bases from J, with 11 bases between. The V gene's germline CDR1 is SEHNR and CDR2 FQNEAQ (reference sequence). CDR3 length equals 14 residues. Clones were read by immunoSEQ multiplex PCR, and TCRdb kept only the in-frame ones, dropping some. There are about 83,000 clones in the sample; around 84% occur only once, and around 7.3% lies in the top ten. Overall study results and limits: Antigen specificity was not determined for the expanded peripheral T cells.

V usage is TRBV7-9 and J usage is TRBJ2-1; D is uncertain. The specimen comprised CD4+ or CD8+ T cells sorted from blood, sampled in a trial of the OX40 agonist ivuxolimab. The TCR comes from an adult with an advanced solid tumor such as melanoma, head and neck, liver or kidney cancer. CDR3 residues: CASSLAYSRYEQFF. The CDR3 nucleotides read TGTGCCAGCAGCTTAGCGTACTCGAGGTATGAGCAGTTCTTC.